This T cell receptor (beta chain) was captured by sequencing in a study of neoadjuvant anti-PD-1 for oral cavity cancer. Whole-study results and caveats: Treg/Th17 ratio rose with pretreatment blood and fell with post-treatment tumor TCRbeta clonality. PBMC Gini-index clonality exceeded responders' in non-responders post-nivolumab.

The V end was cut by 5 bases, the J end by 1 base, with 20 bases between. Looked up from germline, CDR1 is SGHNT and CDR2 is YYREEE (reference sequence). The CDR3 spans 17 residues. Comments on this clone: Antigen unknown.

Stage II-IVA oral cavity squamous cell carcinoma was new and untreated by systemic or radiation therapy. PBMCs were not maintained or expanded in culture before analysis. Profiled with immunoSEQ multiplex PCR; TCRdb holds only in-frame clones, not every one. The sample yields approximately 72,000 clones, around 83% seen once. This chain connects TRBV5-4 to TRBJ2-3; possible D gene TRBD1, 5 bases. This clonotype was sampled from a person aged 35-80 years with oral cavity squamous cell carcinoma. The source was PBMCs, collected before nivolumab (anti-PD-1) treatment. DNA of the CDR3: TGTGCCAGCAGGCCAACTGGCCAGGGTACGGGCACAGATACGCAGTATTTT. Encoded protein: CASRPTGQGTGTDTQYF.